A selection of T cell receptor beta chains follows, all from one sample in a study of blood T cell repertoires in COVID-19. The protocol was immunoSEQ multiplex PCR, while the TCRdb copy is restricted to in-frame clones and leaves out a portion. The sample records 400,000 to 500,000 clones, 70% to 90% being singletons. The material sequenced was PBMCs or T cells enriched from blood (not recorded which). These receptors were collected from a woman between 35 and 50 years old who had recovered from COVID-19. Each CDR3 is given with its conserved first and last residue. Fields, in order: J gene, clone size, V gene, D gene, CDR3 protein, CDR3 DNA. The D gene is left open where the match is weak. Clone size is not always given. Where it is, it says once, few, many or a class for expanded clones.

TRBJ2-1 - TRBV11-3 TRBD2 CASSLSGSLYNEQFF TGTGCCAGCAGCTTAAGCGGGAGCCTATACAATGAGCAGTTCTTC
TRBJ1-6 once TRBV7-9 - CASSFLQGNSPLHF TGTGCCAGCAGCTTTCTACAGGGAAATTCACCCCTCCACTTT
TRBJ1-2 - TRBV4-3 TRBD1 CASSQDGGRDRTF TGCGCCAGCAGCCAAGATGGGGGCCGGGACAGAACATTC
TRBJ1-3 - TRBV10-3 TRBD1 CAISEGQGASGNTIYF TGTGCCATCAGTGAAGGACAGGGGGCATCTGGAAACACCATATATTTT
TRBJ1-2 - TRBV28 TRBD1 CASREQGVYGYTF TGTGCCAGCAGGGAACAGGGGGTTTACGGCTACACCTTC
TRBJ2-3 - TRBV13 TRBD2 CASSPRGGLASDTQYF TGTGCCAGCAGCCCCAGAGGCGGACTAGCGTCAGATACGCAGTATTTT
TRBJ1-5 - TRBV10-1 TRBD1 CASRGMTGALNQPQHF TGCGCCAGCAGGGGGATGACAGGGGCCCTCAATCAGCCCCAGCATTTT
TRBJ2-3 - TRBV19 - CASSIVADGTDTQYF TGTGCCAGTAGTATCGTAGCGGATGGCACAGATACGCAGTATTTT
TRBJ2-2 - TRBV9 - CASSPGEGELFF TGTGCCAGCAGCCCCGGTGAGGGGGAGCTGTTTTTT
TRBJ1-1 - TRBV6-1 - CASSEVRGTEAFF TGTGCCAGCAGTGAGGTCAGGGGCACTGAAGCTTTCTTT
TRBJ1-1 - TRBV11-3 - CASSLFMNTEAFF TGTGCCAGCAGCTTATTTATGAACACTGAAGCTTTCTTT
TRBJ2-2 - TRBV24-1 TRBD2 CATSPVTSGPSNTGELFF TGTGCCACCAGCCCGGTTACTAGCGGTCCATCGAACACCGGGGAGCTGTTTTTT
TRBJ1-1 - TRBV10-1 TRBD1 CASSEFLTGGTEAFF TGCGCCAGCAGTGAGTTCCTTACAGGGGGCACTGAAGCTTTCTTT
TRBJ1-1 - TRBV15 - CATSRDLIVSLTGGKTEAFF TGTGCCACCAGCAGAGATCTCATTGTTAGTTTAACCGGGGGTAAGACTGAAGCTTTCTTT
TRBJ1-2 - TRBV11-2 - CASSLSGGIGGYTF TGTGCCAGCAGCTTAAGTGGCGGTATCGGCGGCTACACCTTC
TRBJ1-1 - TRBV7-9 - CASSMVGENTEAFF TGTGCCAGCAGCATGGTAGGAGAGAACACTGAAGCTTTCTTT
TRBJ2-2 - TRBV7-6 - CASSLEVWANRELFF TGTGCCAGCAGCTTAGAGGTCTGGGCAAACCGGGAGCTGTTTTTT
TRBJ1-1 - TRBV6-2/TRBV6-3 - CASSSSSEGALNTEAFF TGTGCCAGCAGTTCCTCTTCGGAAGGGGCGCTGAACACTGAAGCTTTCTTT
TRBJ2-2 once TRBV6-5 - CASRGAGPYAGELFF TGTGCCAGCAGGGGGGCAGGGCCTTACGCCGGGGAGCTGTTTTTT
TRBJ1-6 - TRBV9 TRBD1 CASPDRDYNSPLHF TGTGCCAGCCCTGACAGGGACTATAATTCACCCCTCCACTTT
TRBJ2-7 - TRBV7-2 TRBD2 CASSFSRPGLAGSYEQYF TGTGCCAGCAGCTTTAGCCGACCTGGACTAGCGGGATCCTACGAGCAGTACTTC
TRBJ2-5 - TRBV4-2 TRBD2 CASSQRSGTAQETQYF TGTGCCAGCAGCCAAAGAAGCGGGACTGCCCAAGAGACCCAGTACTTC
TRBJ1-1 once TRBV14 TRBD1 CASRGTGDTEAFF TGTGCCAGCAGGGGGACAGGGGACACTGAAGCTTTCTTT